Below, 9 T cell receptor beta chains from the same sample are listed, as sequenced in a study of blood T cell repertoires in COVID-19. TCRdb's copy holds only in-frame clones and misses some; the assay was immunoSEQ multiplex PCR. The sample shows 120,000 to 150,000 clones, about 87% of them seen only once. The sample taken for sequencing was peripheral blood. The receptors stem from a woman aged 40 to 50 with acute or convalescent COVID-19.

The chain has TRBV4-1 and TRBJ2-7; 7 bases line up with TRBD2. The V segment lost 3 bases and the J segment 2 bases; nucleotides outside the gene matches: 4. The CDR3 covers 14 residues. CDR1 is MGHRA and CDR2 is YSYEKL in the germline V gene. CDR3 nucleotide sequence: TGCGCCAGCAGCCAGACCGCGGGGGCCTACGAGCAGTACTTC. Encoded protein: CASSQTAGAYEQYF.

This rearrangement joins TRBV6-5 to TRBJ1-5, with 7 positions matching TRBD1. V lost 6 bases, J lost 2 bases, and 7 bases stayed unmatched. The CDR3 length is 15 residues. From germline, CDR1 is MNHEY and CDR2 SVGAGI. The DNA for the CDR3 is TGTGCCAGCAGCACAGGGGCACCTGGCAATCAGCCCCAGCATTTT. Translated: CASSTGAPGNQPQHF.

The chain combines TRBV7-6 with TRBJ2-5; 8 bases are shared with TRBD2. This CDR3 spans 16 amino acids. J lost 1 base, V lost 1 base, and 5 bases had no gene match. Germline CDR1 is SGHVS and CDR2 is FNYEAQ. For the CDR3, the DNA is TGTGCCAGCAGCTTAGTTGGGGGACTAGTCCAAGAGACCCAGTACTTC. This translates into CASSLVGGLVQETQYF.

This clone was seen once. This sequence joins TRBV9 and TRBJ2-1, with D possibly being TRBD2 (6 bases). V lost 5 bases to trimming and J lost 10 bases, with 13 bases between them. CDR3 size: 12 residues. In germline, CDR1 is SGDLS, CDR2 YYNGEE. CDR3 sequence (DNA): TGTGCCAGCAGTGGGGCGGCGGGGGAGCAGTTCTTC. Its translation: CASSGAAGEQFF.

V usage is TRBV5-1 and J usage is TRBJ2-6; D is unclear. Germline V lookup: CDR1 SGHRS, CDR2 YFSETQ. The length of the CDR3 is 17 residues. Trimming left V 0 bases short and J 0 bases short, with 10 bases between. The CDR3 loop is CASSLGASISGANVLTF. The CDR3 nucleotides are TGCGCCAGCAGCTTGGGGGCCTCAATCTCTGGGGCCAACGTCCTGACTTTC.

J is TRBJ1-1 and V is TRBV18; D remains unclear. CDR1 KGHSH and CDR2 LQKENI come from the germline V gene. The V end was cut by 0 bases, the J end by 0 bases, with 5 bases between. The CDR3 runs to 14 residues. The CDR3 DNA is TGTGCCAGCTCACCACCGAGCCTGAACACTGAAGCTTTCTTT. Translation: CASSPPSLNTEAFF.

The chain uses TRBV10-3 and TRBJ1-6; D gene uncertain. This CDR3 is 19 amino acids long. The germline V and J ends were trimmed by 0 bases and 5 bases, with 20 bases remaining between them. Looked up from germline, CDR1 is ENHRY and CDR2 is SYGVKD. As DNA, the CDR3 is TGTGCCATCAGTGAGTCGGGTCCATATACCGAGGGAAATAATTCACCCCTCCACTTT. Protein product: CAISESGPYTEGNNSPLHF.

This clone appeared a single time. This CDR3 reads CASSGGRRDTEAFF. The CDR3 DNA is TGTGCCAGCAGTGGTGGGCGCAGGGACACTGAAGCTTTCTTT. This chain links TRBV2 with TRBJ1-1, with D possibly matching TRBD1 (5 bases). This CDR3 has 14 amino acids. Deletions cut 4 bases from V and 3 bases from J, with 12 bases between. Germline V gene sequence: CDR1 SNHLY, CDR2 FYNNEI.

J is TRBJ1-5 and V is TRBV4-2, with no clear D. The CDR3 is 14 residues long. Trimming left V 0 bases short and J 4 bases short, with 7 bases between. The germline V gene has CDR1 LGHNA and CDR2 YNFKEQ. Here the CDR3 reads CASSQDRGNQPQHF. CDR3 DNA: TGTGCCAGCAGCCAAGATCGGGGAAATCAGCCCCAGCATTTT.